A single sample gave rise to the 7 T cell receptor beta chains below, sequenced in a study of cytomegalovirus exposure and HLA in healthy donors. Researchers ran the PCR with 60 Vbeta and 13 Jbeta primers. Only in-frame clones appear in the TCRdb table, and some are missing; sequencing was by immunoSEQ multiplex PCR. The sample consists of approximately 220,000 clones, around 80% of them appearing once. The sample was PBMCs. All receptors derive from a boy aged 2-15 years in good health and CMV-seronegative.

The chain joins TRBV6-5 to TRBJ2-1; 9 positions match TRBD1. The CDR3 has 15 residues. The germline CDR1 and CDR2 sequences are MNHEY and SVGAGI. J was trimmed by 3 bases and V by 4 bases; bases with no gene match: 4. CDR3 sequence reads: CASSFRDRDYNEQFF. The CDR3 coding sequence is TGTGCCAGCAGTTTCCGGGACAGGGACTACAATGAGCAGTTCTTC.

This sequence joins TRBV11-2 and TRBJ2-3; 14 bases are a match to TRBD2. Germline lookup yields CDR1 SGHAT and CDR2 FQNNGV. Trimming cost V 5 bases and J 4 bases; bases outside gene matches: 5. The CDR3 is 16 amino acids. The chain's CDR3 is CASSTGLAGEADTQYF. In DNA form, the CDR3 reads TGTGCCAGCAGCACGGGACTAGCGGGAGAGGCAGATACGCAGTATTTT.

CDR3 loop: CASSLSPGSASEQYF. CDR3 DNA sequence: TGTGCCAGCAGCCTCAGTCCCGGGTCAGCTTCCGAGCAGTACTTC. This sequence joins TRBV7-2 and TRBJ2-7; D is unresolved. The germline V gene has CDR1 SGHTA and CDR2 FQGNSA. Trimming left V 5 bases short and J 6 bases short, with 20 bases between. The CDR3 is made up of 15 amino acids.

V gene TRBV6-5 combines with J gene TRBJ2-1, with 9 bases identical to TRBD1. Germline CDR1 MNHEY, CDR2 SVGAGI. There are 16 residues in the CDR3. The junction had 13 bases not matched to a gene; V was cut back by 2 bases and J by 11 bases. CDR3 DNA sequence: TGTGCCAGCAGTTACGATACCGGGACAGGGATAATGAAGCAGTTCTTC. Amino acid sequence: CASSYDTGTGIMKQFF.

CDR3 bases: TGTGCCTGCCGCCCGATAGCGGGAGGGCCAAATACGCAGTATTTT. The encoded protein is CACRPIAGGPNTQYF. This rearrangement joins TRBV6-1 to TRBJ2-3, with 11 bases fitting TRBD2. With V trimmed by 11 bases and J by 7 bases, 14 bases remained unmatched. This CDR3 has 15 residues. Germline V lookup: CDR1 MNHNS, CDR2 SASEGT.

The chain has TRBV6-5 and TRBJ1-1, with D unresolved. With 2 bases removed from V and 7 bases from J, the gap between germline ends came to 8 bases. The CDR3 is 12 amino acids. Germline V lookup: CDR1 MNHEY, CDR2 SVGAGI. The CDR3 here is CASSYGNGEAFF. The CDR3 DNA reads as TGTGCCAGCAGTTACGGTAACGGTGAAGCTTTCTTT.

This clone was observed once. CDR3 nucleotides: TGTGCCAGCAGTTACGCGGGAGGGACCGGGGAGCTGTTTTTT. Its protein product is CASSYAGGTGELFF. The J gene is TRBJ2-2, the V gene TRBV6-5, with 9 bases lining up with TRBD2. Unmatched junction bases numbered 0, after V lost 2 bases and J lost 5 bases. CDR1 is MNHEY, CDR2 SVGAGI, per germline. CDR3 length: 14 amino acids.